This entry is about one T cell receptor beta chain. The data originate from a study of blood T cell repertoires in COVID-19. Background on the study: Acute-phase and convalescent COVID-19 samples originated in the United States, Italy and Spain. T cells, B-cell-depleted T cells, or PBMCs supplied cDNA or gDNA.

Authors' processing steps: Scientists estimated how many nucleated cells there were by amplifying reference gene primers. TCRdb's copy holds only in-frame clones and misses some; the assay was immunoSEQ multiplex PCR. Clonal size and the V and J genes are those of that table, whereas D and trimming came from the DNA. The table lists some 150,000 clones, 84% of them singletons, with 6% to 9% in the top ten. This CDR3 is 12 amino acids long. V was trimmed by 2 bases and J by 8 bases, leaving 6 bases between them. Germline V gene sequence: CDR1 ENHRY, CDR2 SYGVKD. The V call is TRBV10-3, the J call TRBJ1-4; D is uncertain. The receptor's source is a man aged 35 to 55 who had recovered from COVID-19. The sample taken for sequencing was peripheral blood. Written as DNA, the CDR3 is TGTGCCATCAGTGAGGGAGGGGAAAAACTGTTTTTT. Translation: CAISEGGEKLFF.